This T cell receptor (beta chain) was identified in a study of shared clonotypes between healthy human individuals. Profiled with immunoSEQ multiplex PCR; TCRdb holds only in-frame clones, not every one. The repertoire holds 2 million to 2.5 million clones, with over 90% as singletons. The clonotype comes from a man in his late teens or twenties in good health. Some clones in this sample may be carry-over from other donors' samples. Sequenced input: naive CD4+ T cells from PBMCs. Subset given: CD45RA+ positively selected.

The CDR3, as DNA: TGTGCCTCATCCCGGGACAGGTTGAACACTGAAGCTTTCTTT. Translated, it gives CASSRDRLNTEAFF. The chain recombines TRBV10-3 with TRBJ1-1; 8 nucleotides match TRBD1. V shed 11 bases and J 0 bases; nucleotides not matched to a gene: 8. Looked up from germline, CDR1 is ENHRY and CDR2 is SYGVKD. The CDR3 spans 14 residues.